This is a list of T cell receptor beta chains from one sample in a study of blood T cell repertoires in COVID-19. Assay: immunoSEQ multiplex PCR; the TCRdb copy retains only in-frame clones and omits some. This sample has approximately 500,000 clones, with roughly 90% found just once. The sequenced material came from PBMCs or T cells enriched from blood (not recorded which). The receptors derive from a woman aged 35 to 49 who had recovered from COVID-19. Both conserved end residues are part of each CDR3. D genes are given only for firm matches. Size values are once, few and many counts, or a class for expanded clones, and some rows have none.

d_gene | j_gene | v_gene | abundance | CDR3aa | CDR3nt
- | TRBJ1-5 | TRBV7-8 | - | CASSLQASNQPQHF | TGTGCCAGCAGCCTCCAGGCTAGCAATCAGCCCCAGCATTTT
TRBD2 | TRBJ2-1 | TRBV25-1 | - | CASSEGTSGRRNEQFF | TGTGCCAGCAGTGAAGGGACTAGCGGGAGACGGAATGAGCAATTCTTC
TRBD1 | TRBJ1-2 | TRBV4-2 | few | CASSQVDRGLGYTF | TGTGCCAGCAGCCAAGTAGACAGGGGGCTTGGCTACACCTTC
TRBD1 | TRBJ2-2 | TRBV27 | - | CASTRDSLVPGELFF | TGTGCCAGCACCAGGGACAGTTTAGTCCCCGGGGAGCTGTTTTTT
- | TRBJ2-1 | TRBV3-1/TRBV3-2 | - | CASSRREYDNEQFF | TGTGCCAGCAGCCGTCGGGAGTACGACAATGAGCAGTTCTTC
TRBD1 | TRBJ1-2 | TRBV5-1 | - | CASSPWVIGQDHGYTF | TGCGCCAGCAGCCCCTGGGTCATAGGACAGGACCATGGCTACACCTTC
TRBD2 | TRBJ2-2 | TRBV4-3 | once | CASSQDTILAENTGELFF | TGCGCCAGCAGCCAAGATACAATCCTAGCGGAAAACACCGGGGAGCTGTTTTTT
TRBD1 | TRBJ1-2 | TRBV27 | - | CASSLSGVWTGGYGYTF | TGTGCCAGCAGTTTATCGGGGGTTTGGACAGGGGGCTATGGCTACACCTTC
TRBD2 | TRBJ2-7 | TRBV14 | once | CASSQGLRAGAYEQYF | TGTGCCAGCAGCCAAGGCCTCCGCGCGGGAGCCTACGAGCAGTACTTC
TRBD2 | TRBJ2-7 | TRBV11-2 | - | CASSPTTALGGLAGYEQYF | TGTGCCAGCAGCCCCACCACGGCGTTGGGTGGACTAGCGGGTTACGAGCAGTACTTC
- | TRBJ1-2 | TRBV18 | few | CASSPPGVGGAGYGYTF | TGTGCCAGCTCACCACCGGGGGTCGGGGGGGCTGGCTATGGCTACACCTTC
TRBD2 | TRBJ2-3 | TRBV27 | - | CASSPFSGRALTDTQYF | TGTGCCAGCAGTCCATTTAGCGGGAGGGCCCTCACAGATACGCAGTATTTT
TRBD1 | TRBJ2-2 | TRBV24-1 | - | CATSRTGQVVTGELFF | TGTGCCACCAGTCGTACGGGACAGGTCGTCACCGGGGAGCTGTTTTTT
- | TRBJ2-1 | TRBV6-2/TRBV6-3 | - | CASSHRAGLNEQFF | TGTGCCAGCAGTCACCGCGCGGGTCTAAATGAGCAGTTCTTC
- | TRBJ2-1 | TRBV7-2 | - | CASSLVHRGANEQFF | TGTGCCAGCAGCTTAGTACACCGGGGGGCCAATGAGCAGTTCTTC
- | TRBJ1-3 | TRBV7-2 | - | CASSLVGGAGAGNTIYF | TGTGCCAGCAGCTTAGTTGGTGGGGCAGGGGCTGGAAACACCATATATTTT
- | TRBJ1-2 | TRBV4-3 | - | CASSQAGYYGYTF | TGCGCCAGCAGCCAAGCGGGGTACTATGGCTACACCTTC
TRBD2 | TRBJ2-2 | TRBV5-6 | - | CASSLLVTGGNTGELFF | TGTGCCAGCAGCTTATTGGTGACGGGAGGCAACACCGGGGAGCTGTTTTTT
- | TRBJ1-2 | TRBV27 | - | CASTSGTPGYGYTF | TGTGCCAGCACCTCAGGTACTCCAGGCTATGGCTACACCTTC
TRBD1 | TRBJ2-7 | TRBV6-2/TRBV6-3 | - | CASSFSGTGSYEQYF | TGTGCCAGCAGTTTCTCCGGGACAGGGTCCTACGAGCAGTACTTC
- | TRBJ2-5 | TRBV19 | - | CASSIQGKQETQYF | TGTGCCAGTAGTATACAGGGAAAGCAAGAGACCCAGTACTTC
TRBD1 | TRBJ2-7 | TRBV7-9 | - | CASSFGQGGVYEQYF | TGTGCCAGCAGCTTCGGACAGGGAGGTGTCTACGAGCAGTACTTC
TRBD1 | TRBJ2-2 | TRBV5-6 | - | CASSWNAGQANTGELFF | TGTGCCAGCAGCTGGAACGCCGGACAGGCTAACACCGGGGAGCTGTTTTTT
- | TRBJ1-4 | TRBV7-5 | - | CATIGQGAVSEKLFF | TGTGCTACGATAGGACAGGGGGCGGTAAGCGAAAAACTGTTTTTT
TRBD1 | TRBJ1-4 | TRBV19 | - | CASAGTGYEKLFF | TGTGCCAGTGCCGGGACAGGGTATGAAAAACTGTTTTTT
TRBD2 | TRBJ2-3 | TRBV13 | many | CASSLMRESTDTQYF | TGTGCCAGCAGCTTAATGCGGGAGAGCACAGATACGCAGTATTTT
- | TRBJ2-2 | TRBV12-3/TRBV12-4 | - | CASSQQGPGELFF | TGTGCCAGCAGTCAACAGGGCCCCGGGGAGCTGTTTTTT
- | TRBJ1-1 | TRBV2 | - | CASTLDSLNTEAFF | TGTGCCAGCACCTTGGACAGCTTGAACACTGAAGCTTTCTTT
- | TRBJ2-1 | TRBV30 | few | CAWIRGTYNEQFF | TGTGCCTGGATCCGGGGGACCTACAATGAGCAGTTCTTC
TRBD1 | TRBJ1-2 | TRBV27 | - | CASSLSLTGGLSGGYTF | TGTGCCAGCAGCCTCTCTCTGACAGGGGGCTTAAGCGGTGGCTACACCTTC
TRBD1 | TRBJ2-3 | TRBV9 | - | CASSPLGDSGTDTQYF | TGTGCCAGCAGCCCCCTGGGGGACAGCGGCACAGATACGCAGTATTTT
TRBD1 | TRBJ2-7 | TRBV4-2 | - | CASSPQSLRDSAYF | TGTGCCAGCAGCCCTCAATCACTCCGGGACAGTGCGTACTTC
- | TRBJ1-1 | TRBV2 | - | CASSMKVRGGTEAFF | TGTGCCAGCAGTATGAAAGTGAGAGGTGGCACTGAAGCTTTCTTT
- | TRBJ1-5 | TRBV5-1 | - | CASSLDPDNQPQHF | TGCGCCAGCAGCTTGGACCCAGACAATCAGCCCCAGCATTTT
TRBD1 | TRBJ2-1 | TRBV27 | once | CASRRTGGNEQFF | TGTGCCAGCAGGAGGACAGGGGGCAATGAGCAGTTCTTC
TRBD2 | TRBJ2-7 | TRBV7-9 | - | CASSLVAGTSGSQYF | TGTGCCAGCAGCTTAGTCGCGGGGACTAGCGGGAGTCAGTACTTC
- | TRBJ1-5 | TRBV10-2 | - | CASSEVGGKRSNQPQHF | TGCGCCAGCAGTGAAGTGGGGGGAAAGAGGAGCAATCAGCCCCAGCATTTT
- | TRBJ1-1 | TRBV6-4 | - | CASTAAPGNTEAFF | TGTGCCAGCACGGCAGCGCCCGGTAACACTGAAGCTTTCTTT
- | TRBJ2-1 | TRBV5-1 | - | CASSLTQGSDEQFF | TGCGCCAGCAGCTTAACCCAAGGGAGCGATGAGCAGTTCTTC
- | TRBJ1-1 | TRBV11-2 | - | CASSLAPHGGDTEAFF | TGTGCCAGCAGCTTAGCCCCCCACGGTGGTGACACTGAAGCTTTCTTT